Included here is one TCR beta chain sequence, with context. The antigen is unknown. The V end lost 4 bases, the J end lost 3 bases, and 13 bases lay between the germline ends. The CDR3 length is 15 residues. Germline V gives CDR1 SGHTA, CDR2 FQGNSA. This entry belongs to a study of T cell responses to AZD1222 COVID-19 vaccine. The study, taken as a whole, reports: Increased Spike-specific TCR breadth and depth were observed after two AZD1222 doses. A reported finding is that nearly half of spike-specific TCRs target unmutated variant regions. There were vaccine-associated CD4 TCRs across spike, dominant at 160-218 and 743-854.

Generated by immunoSEQ multiplex PCR, the TCRdb table keeps only in-frame clones and is missing some. The profile covers under 95,000 clones, with 85% to 90% appearing a single time and 1.3% to 1.5% taken by the ten largest. The material was peripheral blood, obtained 28 days after the second AZD1222 dose. This chain uses TRBV7-2 with TRBJ2-1; a weak D match, TRBD2 (5 bases). This clonotype was sampled from an adult who received the AZD1222 COVID-19 vaccine. For the CDR3, the DNA is TGTGCCAGCAGCTCCCGCCGACGGGACTACAATGAGCAGTTCTTC. Translation: CASSSRRRDYNEQFF.